This record looks at one TCR beta chain sequence and its context. The sample originates from a study of somatic mutations in cytotoxic T cells in rheumatoid arthritis. Assay: immunoSEQ multiplex PCR; the TCRdb copy retains only in-frame clones and omits some. Of about 30,000 clones detected, around 86% appear once; the ten largest clones hold 7.5% to 10%. Sequencing was performed on CD8+ T cells sorted from blood. This TCR was recovered from an adult with rheumatoid arthritis.

This chain's CDR3 is CASSLWDPSNSYNEQFF. CDR3 coding DNA: TGTGCCAGCAGCTTGTGGGACCCAAGTAACTCCTACAATGAGCAGTTCTTC. J is TRBJ2-1 and V is TRBV5-5; D is perhaps TRBD1 or TRBD2 (5 bases each). The CDR3 contains 17 residues. V lost 1 base and J 0 bases, leaving 14 bases between the germline ends. Germline V lookup: CDR1 SGHKS, CDR2 YYEKEE (reference sequence).